This T cell receptor beta chain was recovered during a study of identical twins. As for this clonotype: Antigen: not known.

General observations from the study: Twins showed weaker excess sharing in their beta out-of-frame sequences. An excess of low generation probability was shown by twin-shared out-of-frame alpha sequences. Interpretation of the results relied on cross-sectional statistical analysis and not on following the same donors.

CDR3 length: 15 amino acids. Trimming at V came to 6 bases and at J to 6 bases, leaving 6 bases not matched to a gene. Germline V CDR1 and CDR2: MNHNS, SASEGT. TCRdb itself ran the 5' RACE reads through MiXCR, one entry per CDR3 protein. This sample has under 1 million distinct CDR3 sequences; roughly 12% occur once, and the top ten carry under 2%. These data were also filed under a second study, of yellow fever vaccine responses in identical twins.

What was sequenced was PBMCs. The TCR originated in a woman aged 18-30 years in good health. This chain uses TRBV6-1 with TRBJ2-1, with TRBD2 identical over 12 bases. CDR3 sequence (DNA): TGTGCCAGCAGGCCAGGACTAGCGGGGTTCAATGAGCAGTTCTTC. This codes for CASRPGLAGFNEQFF.